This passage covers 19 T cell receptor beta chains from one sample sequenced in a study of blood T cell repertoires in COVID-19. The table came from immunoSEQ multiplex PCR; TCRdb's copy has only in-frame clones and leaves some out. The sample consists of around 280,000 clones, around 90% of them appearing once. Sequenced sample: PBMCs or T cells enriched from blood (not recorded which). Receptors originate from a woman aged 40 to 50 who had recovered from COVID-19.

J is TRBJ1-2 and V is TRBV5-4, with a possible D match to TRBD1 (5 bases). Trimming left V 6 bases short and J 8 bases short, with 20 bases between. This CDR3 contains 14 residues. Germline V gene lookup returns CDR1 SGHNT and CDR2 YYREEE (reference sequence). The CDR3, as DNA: TGTGCCAGCACCCTGGGGACTGGCGGGGTAGGCTACACCTTC. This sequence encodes CASTLGTGGVGYTF.

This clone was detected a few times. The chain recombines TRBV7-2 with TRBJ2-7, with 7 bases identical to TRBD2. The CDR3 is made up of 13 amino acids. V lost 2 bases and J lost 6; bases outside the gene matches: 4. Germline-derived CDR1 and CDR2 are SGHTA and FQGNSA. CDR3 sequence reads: CASSLNSGFEQYF. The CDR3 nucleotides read TGTGCCAGCAGCTTAAATAGCGGGTTCGAGCAGTACTTC.

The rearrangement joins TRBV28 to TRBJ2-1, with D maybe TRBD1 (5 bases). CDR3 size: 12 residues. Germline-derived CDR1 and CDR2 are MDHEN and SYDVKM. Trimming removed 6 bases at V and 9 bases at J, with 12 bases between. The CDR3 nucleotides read TGTGCCAGCAGAAATCAGGGTTTTGAGCAGTTCTTC. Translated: CASRNQGFEQFF.

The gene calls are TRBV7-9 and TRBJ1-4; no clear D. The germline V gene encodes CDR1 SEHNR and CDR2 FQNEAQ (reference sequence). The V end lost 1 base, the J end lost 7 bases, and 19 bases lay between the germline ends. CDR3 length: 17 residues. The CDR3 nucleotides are TGTGCCAGCAGCTTAGGGCCACTCGAGGGAGTCGGTGAAAAACTGTTTTTT. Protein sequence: CASSLGPLEGVGEKLFF.

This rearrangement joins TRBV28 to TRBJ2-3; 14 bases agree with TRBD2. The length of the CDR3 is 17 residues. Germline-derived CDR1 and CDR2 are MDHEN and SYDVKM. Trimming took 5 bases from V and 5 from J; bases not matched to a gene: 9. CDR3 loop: CASSQTSGRAKGDTQYF. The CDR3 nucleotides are TGTGCCAGCAGTCAGACTAGCGGGAGGGCCAAGGGAGATACGCAGTATTTT.

The CDR3 protein is CASSQVLAGGIYEQYF. In DNA form, the CDR3 reads TGCGCCAGCAGCCAAGTACTAGCGGGAGGAATCTACGAGCAGTACTTC. The chain uses TRBV4-1 and TRBJ2-7; TRBD2 agrees at 12 bases. The germline CDR1 and CDR2 sequences are MGHRA and YSYEKL. The CDR3 consists of 16 residues. Germline trimming cut 1 base from V and 3 bases from J; bases unmatched to any gene: 4.

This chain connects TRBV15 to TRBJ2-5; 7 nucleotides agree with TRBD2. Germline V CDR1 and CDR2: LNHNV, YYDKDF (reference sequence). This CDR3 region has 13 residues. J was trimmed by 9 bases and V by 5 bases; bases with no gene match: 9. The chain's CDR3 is CATSGATAGAQYF. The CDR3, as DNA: TGTGCCACCAGCGGCGCAACGGCGGGGGCCCAGTACTTC.

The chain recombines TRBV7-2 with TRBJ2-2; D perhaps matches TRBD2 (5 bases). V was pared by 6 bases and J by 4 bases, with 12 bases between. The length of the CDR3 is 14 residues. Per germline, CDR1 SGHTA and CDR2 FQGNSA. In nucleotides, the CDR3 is TGTGCCAGCAGACTAGAGGCCCTCACCGGGGAGCTGTTTTTT. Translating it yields CASRLEALTGELFF.

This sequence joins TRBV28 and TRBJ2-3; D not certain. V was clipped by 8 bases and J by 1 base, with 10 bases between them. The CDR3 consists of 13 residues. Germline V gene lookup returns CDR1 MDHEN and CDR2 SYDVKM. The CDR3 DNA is TGTGCCAGCCGCCCGAGAGGCACAGATACGCAGTATTTT. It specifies CASRPRGTDTQYF.

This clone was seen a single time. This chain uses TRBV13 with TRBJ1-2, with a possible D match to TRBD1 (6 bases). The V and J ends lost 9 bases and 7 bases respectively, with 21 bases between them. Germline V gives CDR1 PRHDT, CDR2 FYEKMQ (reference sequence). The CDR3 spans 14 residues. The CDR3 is CASRFFGTPGGYTF. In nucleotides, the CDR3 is TGTGCCAGTAGGTTTTTCGGGACACCGGGTGGCTACACCTTC.

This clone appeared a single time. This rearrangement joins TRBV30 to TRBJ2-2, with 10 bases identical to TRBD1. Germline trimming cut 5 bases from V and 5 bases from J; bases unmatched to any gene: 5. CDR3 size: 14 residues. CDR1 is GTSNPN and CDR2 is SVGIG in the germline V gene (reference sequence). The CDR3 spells CAWLSGQGTGELFF. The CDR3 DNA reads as TGTGCCTGGCTCTCGGGACAGGGGACCGGGGAGCTGTTTTTT.

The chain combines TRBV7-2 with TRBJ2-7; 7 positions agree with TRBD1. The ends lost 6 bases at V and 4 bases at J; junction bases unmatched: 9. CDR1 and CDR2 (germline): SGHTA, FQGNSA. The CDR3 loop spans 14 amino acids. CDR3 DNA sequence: TGTGCCAGCAGTCCTAGCCAGGGGGAGTACGAGCAGTACTTC. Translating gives CASSPSQGEYEQYF.

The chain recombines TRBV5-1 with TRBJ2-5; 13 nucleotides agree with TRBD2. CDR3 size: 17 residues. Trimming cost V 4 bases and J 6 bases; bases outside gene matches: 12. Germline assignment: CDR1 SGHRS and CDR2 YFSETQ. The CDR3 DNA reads TGCGCCAGCAGCCCTCTACCCGGGACTAGCGGGATACAGACCCAGTACTTC. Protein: CASSPLPGTSGIQTQYF. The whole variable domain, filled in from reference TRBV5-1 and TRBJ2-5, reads KAGVTQTPRYLIKTRGQQVTLSCSPISGHRSVSWYQQTPGQGLQFLFEYFSETQRNKGNFPGRFSGRQFSNSRSEMNVSTLELGDSALYLCASSPLPGTSGIQTQYFGPGTRLLVL.

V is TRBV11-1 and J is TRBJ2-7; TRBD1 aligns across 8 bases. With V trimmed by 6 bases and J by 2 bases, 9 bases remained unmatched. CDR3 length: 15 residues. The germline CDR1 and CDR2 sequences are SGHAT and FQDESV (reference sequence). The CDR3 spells CASSSGQGRTYEQYF. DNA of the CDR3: TGTGCCAGCAGTAGTGGACAGGGACGAACCTACGAGCAGTACTTC.

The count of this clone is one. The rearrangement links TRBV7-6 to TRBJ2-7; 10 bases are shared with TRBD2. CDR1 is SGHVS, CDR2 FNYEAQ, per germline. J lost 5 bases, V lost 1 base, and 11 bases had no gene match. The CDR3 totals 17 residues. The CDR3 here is CASSLVPASGSRNEQYF. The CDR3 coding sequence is TGTGCCAGCAGCTTAGTTCCGGCTAGCGGGAGCAGGAACGAGCAGTACTTC.

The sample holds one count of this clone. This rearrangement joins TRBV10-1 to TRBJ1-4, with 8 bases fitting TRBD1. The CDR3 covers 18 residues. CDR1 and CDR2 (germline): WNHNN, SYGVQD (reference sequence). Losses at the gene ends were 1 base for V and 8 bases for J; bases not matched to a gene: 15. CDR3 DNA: TGCGCCAGCAGTGAGTGTCCCCCGGACAGGGATGTATCGGAAAAACTGTTTTTT. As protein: CASSECPPDRDVSEKLFF.

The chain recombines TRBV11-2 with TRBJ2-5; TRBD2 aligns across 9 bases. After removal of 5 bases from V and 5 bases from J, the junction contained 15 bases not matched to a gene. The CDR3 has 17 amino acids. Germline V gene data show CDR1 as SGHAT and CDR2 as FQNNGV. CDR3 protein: CASSHRAASGNGETQYF. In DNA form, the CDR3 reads TGTGCCAGCAGCCACCGGGCGGCTAGCGGGAATGGGGAGACCCAGTACTTC.

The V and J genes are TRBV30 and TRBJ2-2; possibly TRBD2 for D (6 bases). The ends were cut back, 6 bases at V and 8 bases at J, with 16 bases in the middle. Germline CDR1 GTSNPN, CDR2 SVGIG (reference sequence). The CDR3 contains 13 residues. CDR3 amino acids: CACRGKPHGELFF. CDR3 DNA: TGTGCCTGTCGGGGGAAACCCCATGGGGAGCTGTTTTTT.

In DNA form, the CDR3 reads TGTGCCAGCAGGCAGGGTATGCGTAATGAAAAACTGTTTTTT. This sequence encodes CASRQGMRNEKLFF. The rearrangement uses TRBV28 and TRBJ1-4, with D tentatively TRBD1 (5 bases). The CDR3 length is 14 residues. V lost 6 bases and J lost 4, with 12 bases in between. Germline CDR1 reads MDHEN; CDR2 reads SYDVKM. Based on the CDR3 plus reference TRBV28 and TRBJ1-4, the full variable domain is DVKVTQSSRYLVKRTGEKVFLECVQDMDHENMFWYRQDPGLGLRLIYFSYDVKMKEKGDIPEGYSVSREKKERFSLILESASTNQTSMYLCASRQGMRNEKLFFGSGTQLSVL.